These 31 T cell receptor beta chains share one sample of origin, sequenced in a study of blood T cell repertoires in COVID-19. Clones were sequenced by immunoSEQ multiplex PCR, and TCRdb holds only the in-frame ones, with some missing. The repertoire holds about 290,000 clones, with around four fifths as singletons. The sequencing input was peripheral blood. These receptors originate from a woman between 45 and 60 years old with active or convalescent COVID-19.

V and J are TRBV7-2 and TRBJ1-2; D may be TRBD1 (6 bases). Germline V gene data show CDR1 as SGHTA and CDR2 as FQGNSA. The V and J ends lost 0 bases and 7 bases respectively, with 15 bases between them. The CDR3 length is 15 residues. The chain's CDR3 is CASSLAGENRVGYTF. In nucleotides, the CDR3 is TGTGCCAGCAGCTTAGCTGGCGAAAACAGGGTTGGCTACACCTTC.

The chain has TRBV11-2 and TRBJ1-6; D perhaps matches TRBD1 (5 bases). The V end was cut by 5 bases, the J end by 10 bases, with 21 bases between. Germline V lookup: CDR1 SGHAT, CDR2 FQNNGV. The length of the CDR3 is 16 residues. CDR3 residues: CASSPLGGISGSPLHF. The CDR3 DNA reads as TGTGCCAGCAGCCCCCTGGGGGGTATTTCAGGATCACCCCTCCACTTT.

The rearrangement joins TRBV19 to TRBJ2-5; weak D call: TRBD2 (8 bases). The V and J ends lost 7 bases and 6 bases respectively, with 27 bases between them. This CDR3 has 17 amino acids. Germline values: CDR1 LNHDA, CDR2 SQIVND (reference sequence). The CDR3 DNA reads as TGTGCCAGTAACTCGGGAGGGACAGCCCGCGGGGGTCAGACCCAGTACTTC. It encodes CASNSGGTARGGQTQYF.

The chain combines TRBV5-6 with TRBJ1-3; TRBD1 might be the D (5 bases). Trimming stripped 6 bases from V and 2 bases from J, with 15 bases between. The CDR3 runs to 15 residues. CDR1 is SGHDT, CDR2 YYEEEE, per germline. The CDR3 DNA reads TGTGCCAGCACCGGGACTGGGGATGCTGGAAACACCATATATTTT. Protein: CASTGTGDAGNTIYF.

The chain employs TRBV18 and TRBJ1-1; D is uncertain. The CDR3 loop spans 14 amino acids. Germline loops: CDR1 KGHSH, CDR2 LQKENI. Trimming took 2 bases from V and 0 from J, leaving 7 bases between them. Here the CDR3 DNA reads TGTGCCAGCTCACCATCCCGGTTGAACACTGAAGCTTTCTTT. Its translation is CASSPSRLNTEAFF.

The rearrangement joins TRBV7-8 to TRBJ2-1; 9 bases fit TRBD1. Germline CDR1 is SGHVS and CDR2 is FQNEAQ. V trimming: 4 bases; J trimming: 8 bases; junction bases outside the gene matches: 3. The CDR3 covers 13 residues. This CDR3 reads CASSSDRGDEQFF. CDR3 nucleotide sequence: TGTGCCAGCAGCTCGGACAGGGGTGATGAGCAGTTCTTC.

The chain couples TRBV10-1 to TRBJ1-1; D perhaps matches TRBD1 (5 bases). This CDR3 region has 12 residues. V was cut by 6 bases and J by 4 bases, with 9 bases left in between. Germline CDR1 is WNHNN and CDR2 is SYGVQD (reference sequence). CDR3 coding DNA: TGCGCCAGCAGGGGGGGAGGCACTGAAGCTTTCTTT. This encodes CASRGGGTEAFF.

This sequence joins TRBV5-1 and TRBJ2-3; perhaps TRBD1 as D (5 bases). Between the trimmed V and J ends, which lost 0 bases and 4 bases, there was a span of 9 bases. The CDR3 consists of 14 residues. Germline CDR1 reads SGHRS; CDR2 reads YFSETQ. Written as DNA, the CDR3 is TGCGCCAGCAGCTTGGAAGGGGTGGCAGATACGCAGTATTTT. Translated: CASSLEGVADTQYF.

This clone was seen more than once but under ten times. This rearrangement joins TRBV27 to TRBJ1-2; TRBD1 aligns across 10 bases. Germline loops: CDR1 MNHEY, CDR2 SMNVEV (reference sequence). The CDR3 has 15 amino acids. The junction had 6 bases not matched to a gene; V was cut back by 5 bases and J by 3 bases. This chain's CDR3 is CASSPRQGAHYGYTF. CDR3 bases: TGTGCCAGCAGTCCTCGACAGGGGGCTCACTATGGCTACACCTTC.

The chain is built from TRBV2 and TRBJ2-5; TRBD2 matches at 10 bases. Looked up from germline, CDR1 is SNHLY and CDR2 is FYNNEI. Trimming cost V 8 bases and J 4 bases; bases outside gene matches: 13. The CDR3 covers 16 residues. Written as DNA, the CDR3 is TGTGCCAGCTCATTTATGGCTAGCGGGAGTGGAGAGACCCAGTACTTC. Translated, it gives CASSFMASGSGETQYF.

The genes are TRBV2 and TRBJ1-1; D may be TRBD1 (5 bases). Trimming left V 3 bases short and J 2 bases short, with 13 bases between. Germline lookup yields CDR1 SNHLY and CDR2 FYNNEI. CDR3 length: 15 residues. The CDR3 is CASSDIRGQNTEAFF. The CDR3 bases are TGTGCCAGCAGTGATATAAGGGGCCAAAACACTGAAGCTTTCTTT.

The CDR3 is CASSVFSGTTYNEQFF. CDR3 DNA sequence: TGTGCCAGTAGTGTCTTTAGCGGAACGACGTACAATGAGCAGTTCTTC. This chain joins TRBV19 and TRBJ2-1; a possible D gene is TRBD2 (6 bases). The CDR3 loop spans 16 amino acids. V lost 5 bases and J 4 bases, leaving 18 bases between the germline ends. Germline values: CDR1 LNHDA, CDR2 SQIVND (reference sequence).

This clone was counted a single time. The chain has TRBV29-1 and TRBJ1-1, with a tentative D call TRBD1 (5 bases). Germline CDR1 is SQVTM and CDR2 is ANQGSEA. The CDR3 runs 13 residues. Trimming cost V 2 bases and J 4 bases, with 11 bases left between them. The CDR3 loop is CSVERRRGTEAFF. As DNA, the CDR3 is TGCAGCGTTGAACGTAGGAGGGGCACTGAAGCTTTCTTT. The full variable domain, completed using reference TRBV29-1 and TRBJ1-1, is SAVISQKPSRDICQRGTSLTIQCQVDSQVTMMFWYRQQPGQSLTLIATANQGSEATYESGFVIDKFPISRPNLTFSTLTVSNMSPEDSSIYLCSVERRRGTEAFFGQGTRLTVV.

This chain uses TRBV30 with TRBJ1-5, with TRBD1 identical over 7 bases. The length of the CDR3 is 13 residues. Germline V gene lookup returns CDR1 GTSNPN and CDR2 SVGIG (reference sequence). Trimming at V came to 2 bases and at J to 4 bases, leaving 2 bases not matched to a gene. The CDR3 nucleotides read TGTGCCTGGAGTAAACAGGGGAATCAGCCCCAGCATTTT. Amino acid sequence: CAWSKQGNQPQHF. Based on the CDR3 plus reference TRBV30 and TRBJ1-5, the full variable domain is SQTIHQWPATLVQPVGSPLSLECTVEGTSNPNLYWYRQAAGRGLQLLFYSVGIGQISSEVPQNLSASRPQDRQFILSSKKLLLSDSGFYLCAWSKQGNQPQHFGDGTRLSIL.

This clone occurred once. V usage is TRBV9 and J usage is TRBJ1-4; no clear D. Germline CDR1 reads SGDLS; CDR2 reads YYNGEE. V was cut by 0 bases and J by 4 bases, with 10 bases left in between. This CDR3 comprises 15 residues. The CDR3 DNA follows: TGTGCCAGCAGCGTAGTACATCAGATTAATGAAAAACTGTTTTTT. Translated: CASSVVHQINEKLFF.

The V and J genes are TRBV28 and TRBJ2-7, with 14 nucleotides matching TRBD2. CDR3 length: 17 amino acids. CDR1 is MDHEN, CDR2 SYDVKM, per germline. The V segment lost 4 bases and the J segment 7 bases; nucleotides outside the gene matches: 12. CDR3 sequence reads: CASSSPRLGLAGGEQYF. The CDR3 bases are TGTGCCAGCAGTTCCCCGAGGTTAGGACTAGCGGGAGGTGAGCAGTACTTC.

V and J are TRBV11-2 and TRBJ2-2; TRBD2 matches 12 bases. The CDR3 extends over 15 amino acids. J gave up 8 bases and V 2 bases, and 3 bases lay outside the gene matches. The germline V gene has CDR1 SGHAT and CDR2 FQNNGV. CDR3 DNA sequence: TGTGCCAGCAGCTTAAGGACTAGCGGGACTGGGGAGCTGTTTTTT. This codes for CASSLRTSGTGELFF.

The rearrangement links TRBV19 to TRBJ1-1; the D gene is possibly TRBD1 (6 bases). Per the germline V gene, CDR1 is LNHDA and CDR2 is SQIVND (reference sequence). CDR3 length: 13 residues. Trimming took 6 bases from V and 5 from J, leaving 13 bases between them. The CDR3 sequence is CASRPDQGTEAFF. CDR3 in DNA: TGTGCCAGTAGGCCCGATCAGGGGACTGAAGCTTTCTTT.

CDR3 residues: CSASLTSGSSPDTQYF. In DNA, the CDR3 is TGCAGTGCTAGTCTGACTAGCGGGAGTAGTCCAGATACGCAGTATTTT. The chain employs TRBV20-1 and TRBJ2-3; TRBD2 matches 12 bases. The junction had 8 bases not matched to a gene; V was cut back by 3 bases and J by 4 bases. The CDR3 is made up of 16 amino acids. Germline CDR1 DFQATT, CDR2 SNEGSKA (reference sequence).

The chain combines TRBV5-4 with TRBJ2-3; no clear D. CDR3 length: 16 amino acids. V dropped 0 bases and J dropped 1 base, with 12 bases sitting between them. Looked up from germline, CDR1 is SGHNT and CDR2 is YYREEE (reference sequence). The CDR3 spells CASSLGRNGGTDTQYF. In nucleotides, the CDR3 is TGTGCCAGCAGCTTGGGCCGGAATGGAGGCACAGATACGCAGTATTTT.

The chain is built from TRBV5-6 and TRBJ2-2, with TRBD2 as a possible D gene (5 bases). This CDR3 is built from 15 residues. The germline CDR1 and CDR2 sequences are SGHDT and YYEEEE. V lost 0 bases, J lost 4 bases, and 10 bases lay in between. The CDR3 nucleotides read TGTGCCAGCAGCTTGGGGACTGGAGTCACCGGGGAGCTGTTTTTT. Its protein product is CASSLGTGVTGELFF.

CDR3 region: CASSNPGQATYEQYF. DNA of the CDR3: TGCGCCAGCAGTAATCCGGGACAGGCGACCTACGAGCAGTACTTC. This sequence joins TRBV4-1 and TRBJ2-7; 8 nucleotides line up with TRBD1. This CDR3 has 15 residues. Trimming cost V 6 bases and J 2 bases; bases outside gene matches: 9. Germline V gene lookup returns CDR1 MGHRA and CDR2 YSYEKL.

The chain combines TRBV5-8 with TRBJ1-2, with TRBD1 as a possible D gene (5 bases). The germline CDR1 and CDR2 sequences are SGHTS and YDEGEE. V was pared by 0 bases and J by 4 bases, with 19 bases between. The CDR3 length is 17 residues. The CDR3 DNA sequence: TGTGCCAGCAGCTTGGTGGCGGGACCGTTCTATTCCTATGGCTACACCTTC. This gives the protein CASSLVAGPFYSYGYTF.

The chain joins TRBV11-3 to TRBJ1-1, with D uncertain. This CDR3 has 13 amino acids. The V end was cut by 5 bases, the J end by 1 base, with 8 bases between. Germline CDR1 is SGHNT and CDR2 is YENEEA. The CDR3 protein is CASSTGRNTEAFF. For the CDR3, the DNA is TGTGCCAGCAGCACGGGTAGGAACACTGAAGCTTTCTTT.

This clone was detected a few times. Other DNA sequences from this sample encode an identical CDR3 as well. The J gene is TRBJ1-6, the V gene TRBV28, with TRBD1 identical over 10 bases. CDR1 and CDR2 from the germline V gene are MDHEN and SYDVKM. The CDR3 is 14 amino acids. The junction had 5 bases not matched to a gene; V was cut back by 8 bases and J by 7 bases. CDR3 bases: TGTGCCAGCTGGGGACAGGGGCCGAATTCACCCCTCCACTTT. This codes for CASWGQGPNSPLHF.

This chain links TRBV30 with TRBJ2-3, with D tentatively TRBD2 (5 bases). Looked up from germline, CDR1 is GTSNPN and CDR2 is SVGIG (reference sequence). The CDR3 spans 14 residues. The V end was cut by 5 bases, the J end by 1 base, with 13 bases between. CDR3 in DNA: TGTGCCTGGGGCAGTGGTAGCGGCACAGATACGCAGTATTTT. It specifies CAWGSGSGTDTQYF.

The genes are TRBV3-1 (or the pseudogene TRBV3-2) and TRBJ1-2; D uncertain. V lost 5 bases and J 3 bases, leaving 19 bases between the germline ends. This CDR3 contains 16 residues. CDR1 is LGHDT, CDR2 YNNKEL, per germline (reference sequence). CDR3 coding DNA: TGTGCCAGCAGCGCGTCTTTGCAGGCACTCCACTATGGCTACACCTTC. Protein: CASSASLQALHYGYTF.

The chain combines TRBV30 with TRBJ2-3, with 10 bases lining up with TRBD2. CDR3 length: 15 amino acids. Germline loops: CDR1 GTSNPN, CDR2 SVGIG (reference sequence). V was clipped by 4 bases and J by 2 bases; unmatched bases: 6. As DNA, the CDR3 is TGTGCCTGGACAAAAGCGGGAGGGCCCACAGATACGCAGTATTTT. Amino acid sequence: CAWTKAGGPTDTQYF. Drawing the rest from reference TRBV30 and TRBJ2-3, the complete variable domain is SQTIHQWPATLVQPVGSPLSLECTVEGTSNPNLYWYRQAAGRGLQLLFYSVGIGQISSEVPQNLSASRPQDRQFILSSKKLLLSDSGFYLCAWTKAGGPTDTQYFGPGTRLTVL.

V usage is TRBV30 and J usage is TRBJ2-1; TRBD2 matches at 14 bases. The germline CDR1 and CDR2 sequences are GTSNPN and SVGIG (reference sequence). The CDR3 has 14 residues. V dropped 5 bases and J dropped 8; count of bases not matched to a gene: 5. The CDR3, as DNA: TGTGCCTGGCGACTAGCGGGAGGGGTCGATGAGCAGTTCTTC. Encoded protein: CAWRLAGGVDEQFF.

J is TRBJ1-1 and V is TRBV14, with 8 bases aligning to TRBD1. This CDR3 has 16 residues. The germline gives CDR1 SGHDN, CDR2 FVKESK. Losses at the gene ends were 0 bases for V and 5 bases for J; bases not matched to a gene: 8. CDR3 in amino acids: CASSQDRGTGRTEAFF. The CDR3 nucleotides are TGTGCCAGCAGCCAAGATCGGGGGACAGGAAGGACTGAAGCTTTCTTT.

CDR3: CARDSVHGYTF. As DNA, the CDR3 is TGCGCCAGGGACAGTGTTCATGGCTACACCTTC. This rearrangement joins TRBV5-1 to TRBJ1-2; perhaps TRBD1 as D (6 bases). CDR1 is SGHRS and CDR2 is YFSETQ in the germline V gene. This CDR3 spans 11 amino acids. V was clipped by 8 bases and J by 6 bases, with 11 bases between them.